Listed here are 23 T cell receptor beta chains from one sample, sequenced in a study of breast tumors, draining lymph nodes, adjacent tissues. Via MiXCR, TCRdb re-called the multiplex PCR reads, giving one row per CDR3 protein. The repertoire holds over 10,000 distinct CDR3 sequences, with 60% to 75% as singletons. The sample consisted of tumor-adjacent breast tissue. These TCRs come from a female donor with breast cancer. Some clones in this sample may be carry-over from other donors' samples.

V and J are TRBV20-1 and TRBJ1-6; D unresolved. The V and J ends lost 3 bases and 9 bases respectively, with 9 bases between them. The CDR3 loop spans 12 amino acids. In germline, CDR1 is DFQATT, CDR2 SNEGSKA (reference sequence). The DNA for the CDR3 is TGCAGTGCTAGTGACATTCTTTCACCCCTCCACTTT. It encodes CSASDILSPLHF.

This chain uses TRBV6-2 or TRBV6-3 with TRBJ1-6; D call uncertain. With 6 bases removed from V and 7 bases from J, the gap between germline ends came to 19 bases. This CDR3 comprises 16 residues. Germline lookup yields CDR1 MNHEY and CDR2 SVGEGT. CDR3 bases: TGTGCCAGCAGCCTCTCATCGACAAGTAAGAATTCACCCCTCCACTTT. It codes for CASSLSSTSKNSPLHF.

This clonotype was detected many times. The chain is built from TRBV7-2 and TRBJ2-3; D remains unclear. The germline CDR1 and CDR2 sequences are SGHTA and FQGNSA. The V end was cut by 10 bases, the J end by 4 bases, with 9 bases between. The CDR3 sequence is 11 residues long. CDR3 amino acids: CATRRADTQYF. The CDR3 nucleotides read TGTGCCACCCGAAGGGCAGATACGCAGTATTTT. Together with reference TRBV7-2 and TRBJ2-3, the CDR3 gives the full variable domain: GAGVSQSPSNKVTEKGKDVELRCDPISGHTALYWYRQSLGQGLEFLIYFQGNSAPDKSGLPSDRFSAERTGGSVSTLTIQRTQQEDSAVYLCATRRADTQYFGPGTRLTVL.

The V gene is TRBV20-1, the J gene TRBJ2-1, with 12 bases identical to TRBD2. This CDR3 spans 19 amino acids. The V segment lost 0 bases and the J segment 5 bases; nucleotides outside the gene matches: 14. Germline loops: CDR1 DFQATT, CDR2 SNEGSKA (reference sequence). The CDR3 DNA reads TGCAGTGCTAGAGATAAGGCGACTAGCGGGAGTTGGAGGCACAATGAGCAGTTCTTC. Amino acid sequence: CSARDKATSGSWRHNEQFF.

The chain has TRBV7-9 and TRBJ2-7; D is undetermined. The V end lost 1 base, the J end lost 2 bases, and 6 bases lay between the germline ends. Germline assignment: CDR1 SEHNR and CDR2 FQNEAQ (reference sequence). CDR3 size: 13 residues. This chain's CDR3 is CASSLDGPYEQYF. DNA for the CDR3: TGTGCCAGCAGCTTAGACGGTCCCTACGAGCAGTACTTC.

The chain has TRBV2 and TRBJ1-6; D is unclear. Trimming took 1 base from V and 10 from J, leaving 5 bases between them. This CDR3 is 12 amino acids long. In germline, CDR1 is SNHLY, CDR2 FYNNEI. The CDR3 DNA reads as TGTGCCAGCAGTGAAGACAGATCACCCCTCCACTTT. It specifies CASSEDRSPLHF.

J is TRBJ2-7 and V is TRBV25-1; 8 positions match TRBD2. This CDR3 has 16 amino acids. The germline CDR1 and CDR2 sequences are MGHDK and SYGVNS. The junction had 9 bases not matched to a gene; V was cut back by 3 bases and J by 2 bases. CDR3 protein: CASSDQRVAGTYEQYF. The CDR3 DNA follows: TGTGCCAGCAGTGATCAACGAGTAGCGGGAACCTACGAGCAGTACTTC.

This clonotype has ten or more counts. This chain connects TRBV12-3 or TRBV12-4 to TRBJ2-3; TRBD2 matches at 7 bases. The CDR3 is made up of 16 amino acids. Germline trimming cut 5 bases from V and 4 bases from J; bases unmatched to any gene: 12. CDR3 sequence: CASSPRSGNIADTQYF. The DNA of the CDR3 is TGTGCCAGCAGTCCCCGCAGCGGGAACATCGCAGATACGCAGTATTTT.

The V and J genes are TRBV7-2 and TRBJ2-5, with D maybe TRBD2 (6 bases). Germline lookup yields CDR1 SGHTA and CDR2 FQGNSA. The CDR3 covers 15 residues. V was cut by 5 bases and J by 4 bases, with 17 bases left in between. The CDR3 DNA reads TGTGCCAGCAGCATGACTAGGCGAGTCGGAGAGACCCAGTACTTC. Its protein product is CASSMTRRVGETQYF.

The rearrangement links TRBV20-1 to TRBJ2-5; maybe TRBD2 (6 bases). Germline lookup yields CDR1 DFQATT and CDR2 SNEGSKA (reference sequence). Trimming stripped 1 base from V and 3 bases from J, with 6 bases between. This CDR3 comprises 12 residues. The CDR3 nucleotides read TGCAGTGCTAGAGGGGGGGAAGAGACCCAGTACTTC. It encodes CSARGGEETQYF.

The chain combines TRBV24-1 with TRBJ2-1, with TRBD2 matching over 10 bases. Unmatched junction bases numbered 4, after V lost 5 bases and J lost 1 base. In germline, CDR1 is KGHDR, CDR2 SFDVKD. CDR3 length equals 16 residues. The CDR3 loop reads CATSARLAGSYNEQFF. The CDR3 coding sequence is TGTGCCACCAGTGCCCGACTAGCGGGTTCCTACAATGAGCAGTTCTTC.

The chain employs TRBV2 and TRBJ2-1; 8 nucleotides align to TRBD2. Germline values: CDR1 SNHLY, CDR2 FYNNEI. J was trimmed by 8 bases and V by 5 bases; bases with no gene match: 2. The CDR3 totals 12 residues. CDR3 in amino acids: CASSRAGDEQFF. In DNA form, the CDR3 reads TGTGCCAGCAGTAGAGCGGGAGATGAGCAGTTCTTC.

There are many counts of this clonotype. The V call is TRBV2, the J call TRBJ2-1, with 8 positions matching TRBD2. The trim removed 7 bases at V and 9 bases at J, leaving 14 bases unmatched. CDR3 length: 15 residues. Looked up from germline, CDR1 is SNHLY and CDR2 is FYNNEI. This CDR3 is CASIELAGAWGEQFF. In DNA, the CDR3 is TGTGCCAGCATCGAGCTAGCGGGCGCGTGGGGTGAGCAGTTCTTC.

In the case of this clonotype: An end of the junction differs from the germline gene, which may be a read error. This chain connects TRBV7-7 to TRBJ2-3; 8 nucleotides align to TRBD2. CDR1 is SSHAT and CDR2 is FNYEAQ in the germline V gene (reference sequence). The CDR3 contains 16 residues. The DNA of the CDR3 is TGTGCTAGCAGCCTACGACCGGCGGGAGGCCTAGATACGCAGTATTTT. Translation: CASSLRPAGGLDTQYF.

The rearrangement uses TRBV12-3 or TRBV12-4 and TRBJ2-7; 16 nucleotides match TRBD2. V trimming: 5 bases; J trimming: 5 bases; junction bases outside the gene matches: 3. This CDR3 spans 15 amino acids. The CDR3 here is CASSGTSGRANEQYF. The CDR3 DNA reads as TGTGCCAGCAGTGGGACTAGCGGGAGGGCCAACGAGCAGTACTTC.

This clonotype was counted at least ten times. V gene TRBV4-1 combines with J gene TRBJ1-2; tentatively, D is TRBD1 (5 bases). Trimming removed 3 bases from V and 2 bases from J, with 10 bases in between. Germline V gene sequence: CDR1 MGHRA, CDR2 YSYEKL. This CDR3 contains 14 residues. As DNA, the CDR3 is TGCGCCAGCAGCCAGAGGGGACGGAACTATGGCTACACCTTC. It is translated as CASSQRGRNYGYTF.

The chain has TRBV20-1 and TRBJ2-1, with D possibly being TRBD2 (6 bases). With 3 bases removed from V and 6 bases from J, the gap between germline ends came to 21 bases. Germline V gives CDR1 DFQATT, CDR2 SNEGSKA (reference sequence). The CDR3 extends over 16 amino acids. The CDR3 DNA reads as TGCAGTGCTAGCCGTCGGGGGACCAAGCTGTCCAATGAGCAGTTCTTC. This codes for CSASRRGTKLSNEQFF.

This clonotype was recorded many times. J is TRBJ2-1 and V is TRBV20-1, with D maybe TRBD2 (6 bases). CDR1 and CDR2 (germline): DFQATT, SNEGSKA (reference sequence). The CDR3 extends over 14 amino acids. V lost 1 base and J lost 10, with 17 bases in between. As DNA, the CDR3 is TGCAGTGCTAGAGGTGGCCTAGCGCGCGGAGAGCAGTTCTTC. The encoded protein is CSARGGLARGEQFF.

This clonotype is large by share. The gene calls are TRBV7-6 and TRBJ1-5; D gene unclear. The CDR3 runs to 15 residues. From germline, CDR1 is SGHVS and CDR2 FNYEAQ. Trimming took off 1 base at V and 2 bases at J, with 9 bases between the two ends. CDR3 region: CASSLEEGGNQPQHF. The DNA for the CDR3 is TGTGCCAGCAGCTTAGAGGAGGGAGGCAATCAGCCCCAGCATTTT.

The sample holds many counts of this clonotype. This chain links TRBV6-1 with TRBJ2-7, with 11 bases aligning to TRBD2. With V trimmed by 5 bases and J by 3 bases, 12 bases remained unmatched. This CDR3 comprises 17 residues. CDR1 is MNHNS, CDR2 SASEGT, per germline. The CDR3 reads CASSRIGTSGFFYEQYF. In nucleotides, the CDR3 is TGTGCCAGCAGTAGAATTGGGACTAGCGGATTCTTCTACGAGCAGTACTTC.

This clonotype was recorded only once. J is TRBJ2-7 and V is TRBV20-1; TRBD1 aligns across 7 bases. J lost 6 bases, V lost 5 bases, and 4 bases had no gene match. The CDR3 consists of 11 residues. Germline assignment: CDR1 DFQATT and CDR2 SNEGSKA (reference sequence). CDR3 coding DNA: TGCAGTGCTTTACAGGGGACCGAGCAGTACTTC. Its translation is CSALQGTEQYF.

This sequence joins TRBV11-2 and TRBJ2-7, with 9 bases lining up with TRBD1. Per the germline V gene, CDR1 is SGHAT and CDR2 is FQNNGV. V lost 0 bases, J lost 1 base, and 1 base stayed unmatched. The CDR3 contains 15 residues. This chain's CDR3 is CASSLEGQGSYEQYF. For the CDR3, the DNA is TGTGCCAGCAGCTTAGAGGGACAGGGTTCCTACGAGCAGTACTTC.

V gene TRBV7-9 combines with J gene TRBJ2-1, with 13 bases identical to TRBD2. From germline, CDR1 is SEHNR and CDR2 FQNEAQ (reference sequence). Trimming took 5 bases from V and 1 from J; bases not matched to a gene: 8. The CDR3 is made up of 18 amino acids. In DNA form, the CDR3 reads TGTGCCAGCAGCCCACGGACTAGCGGGAGAGGGTCCTACAATGAGCAGTTCTTC. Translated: CASSPRTSGRGSYNEQFF.